This entry lists 23 T cell receptor beta chains sequenced from one sample in a study of identical twins. TCRdb reprocessed the 5' RACE reads with MiXCR, giving one entry per CDR3 protein. The repertoire holds around 450,000 distinct CDR3 sequences, 14% seen once, with more than 0.5% in the top ten. These same records also appear under a second study, on yellow fever vaccine responses in identical twins.

Sequencing was carried out using CD4+ T cells sorted from blood. These receptors were collected from a woman aged 18-30 years in good health.

The chain combines TRBV7-9 with TRBJ1-4; the D gene is possibly TRBD1 (6 bases). The CDR3 is 13 amino acids. CDR1 and CDR2 from the germline V gene are SEHNR and FQNEAQ (reference sequence). Trimming removed 6 bases from V and 10 bases from J, with 15 bases in between. This chain's CDR3 is CASREGGSGKLFF. The CDR3, as DNA: TGTGCCAGCAGGGAGGGGGGTAGCGGAAAACTGTTTTTT.

The rearrangement links TRBV14 to TRBJ1-4; no definite D call. Deletions cut 0 bases from V and 9 bases from J, with 11 bases between. This CDR3 is 14 amino acids long. CDR1 is SGHDN, CDR2 FVKESK, per germline. For the CDR3, the DNA is TGTGCCAGCAGCCAAGAGGCGCGTGGTAAAAAACTGTTTTTT. This sequence encodes CASSQEARGKKLFF.

The chain combines TRBV5-5 with TRBJ2-3; perhaps D is TRBD1 or TRBD2 (5 bases each). The CDR3 is 14 residues long. Per the germline V gene, CDR1 is SGHKS and CDR2 is YYEKEE (reference sequence). V was trimmed by 3 bases and J by 6 bases, leaving 14 bases between them. DNA of the CDR3: TGTGCCAGCAGCTGGGGACCTTATCGGGATACGCAGTATTTT. Translated, it gives CASSWGPYRDTQYF.

V and J are TRBV29-1 and TRBJ1-5; D call uncertain. Deletions cut 4 bases from V and 5 bases from J, with 12 bases between. The CDR3 runs 13 residues. Germline V CDR1 and CDR2: SQVTM, ANQGSEA. For the CDR3, the DNA is TGCAGCGTTGCGGAGGGCATCCATCAGCCCCAGCATTTT. It encodes CSVAEGIHQPQHF. The full variable domain, in which reference TRBV29-1 and TRBJ1-5 provide the parts outside the CDR3, is SAVISQKPSRDICQRGTSLTIQCQVDSQVTMMFWYRQQPGQSLTLIATANQGSEATYESGFVIDKFPISRPNLTFSTLTVSNMSPEDSSIYLCSVAEGIHQPQHFGDGTRLSIL.

This clonotype was seen at least ten times. This chain joins TRBV7-2 and TRBJ2-1; D not certain. V lost 1 base, J lost 5 bases, and 6 bases lay in between. Germline assignment: CDR1 SGHTA and CDR2 FQGNSA. There are 13 residues in the CDR3. CDR3 loop: CASSLEGNNEQFF. DNA for the CDR3: TGTGCCAGCAGCTTAGAAGGGAACAATGAGCAGTTCTTC.

This clonotype came up many times. V usage is TRBV29-1 and J usage is TRBJ2-5, with D possibly being TRBD1 (5 bases). V was pared by 4 bases and J by 5 bases, with 11 bases between. Germline V gene sequence: CDR1 SQVTM, CDR2 ANQGSEA. The CDR3 is made up of 12 amino acids. The CDR3 is CSVVRDLETQYF. Here the CDR3 DNA reads TGCAGCGTTGTCAGGGATCTGGAGACCCAGTACTTC.

The chain employs TRBV9 and TRBJ2-1, with TRBD2 matching 14 bases. The J segment lost 7 bases and the V segment lost 3 bases, leaving 6 bases of the junction unmatched. Germline V gene sequence: CDR1 SGDLS, CDR2 YYNGEE. This CDR3 region has 16 residues. CDR3 in DNA: TGTGCCAGCAGCGCCACCGGGACTAGCGGGAGTAATGAGCAGTTCTTC. Its translation is CASSATGTSGSNEQFF. The whole variable domain, filled in from reference TRBV9 and TRBJ2-1, reads DSGVTQTPKHLITATGQRVTLRCSPRSGDLSVYWYQQSLDQGLQFLIQYYNGEERAKGNILERFSAQQFPDLHSELNLSSLELGDSALYFCASSATGTSGSNEQFFGPGTRLTVL.

This clonotype was recorded a few times. The chain employs TRBV12-3 or TRBV12-4 and TRBJ2-1, with D uncertain. The CDR3 contains 11 residues. V was pared by 3 bases and J by 12 bases, with 9 bases between. In DNA, the CDR3 is TGTGCCAGCAGTTTCAGGCTTTTGCAGTTCTTC. This sequence encodes CASSFRLLQFF.

The CDR3 nucleotides are TGTGCCAGCAGCATGCGCCCCGCATTGGATACGCAGTATTTT. Protein: CASSMRPALDTQYF. The gene calls are TRBV21-1 and TRBJ2-3; TRBD1 is the table's D call, not checked against the DNA. TRBV21-1 is designated a pseudogene. The CDR3 contains 14 residues.

The gene calls are TRBV20-1 and TRBJ1-1; TRBD1 is a possible D gene (6 bases). CDR1 and CDR2 from the germline V gene are DFQATT and SNEGSKA (reference sequence). Trimming shortened V by 5 bases and J by 1 base, and 14 bases separated the two germline ends. This CDR3 spans 14 amino acids. The CDR3 nucleotides read TGCAGTGCTGAGAGGACAGCAAGGAACACTGAAGCTTTCTTT. Encoded protein: CSAERTARNTEAFF.

This chain connects TRBV14 to TRBJ2-3; D is uncertain. The CDR3 spans 16 residues. V was clipped by 3 bases and J by 4 bases, with 17 bases between them. The germline gives CDR1 SGHDN, CDR2 FVKESK. This CDR3 reads CASSQLRLHRADTQYF. Written as DNA, the CDR3 is TGTGCCAGCAGCCAGCTAAGACTCCACAGAGCAGATACGCAGTATTTT.

This clonotype was detected only a few times. The J gene is TRBJ2-7, the V gene TRBV15; 7 bases fit TRBD1. V lost 2 bases, J lost 5 bases, and 3 bases stayed unmatched. This CDR3 has 13 residues. CDR1 LNHNV and CDR2 YYDKDF come from the germline V gene (reference sequence). CDR3 coding DNA: TGTGCCACCAGCAGATCGACAGGGAACGAGCAGTACTTC. This translates into CATSRSTGNEQYF.

This clonotype has only a few counts. The rearrangement uses TRBV7-2 and TRBJ2-6; D unresolved. This CDR3 contains 15 residues. Germline CDR1 SGHTA, CDR2 FQGNSA. V gave up 6 bases and J gave up 5 bases, with 14 bases separating them. The DNA for the CDR3 is TGTGCCAGCAGATTGGATGGTATAAGGGCCAACGTCCTGACTTTC. Its translation is CASRLDGIRANVLTF.

This clonotype was observed at least ten times. The V and J genes are TRBV12-3 or TRBV12-4 and TRBJ2-1; 8 positions match TRBD2. The CDR3 runs to 14 residues. V was pared by 5 bases and J by 7 bases, with 7 bases of the junction left unmatched. CDR3 loop: CASSRQSGSNEQFF. CDR3 DNA sequence: TGTGCCAGCAGTCGCCAGAGCGGGAGTAATGAGCAGTTCTTC.

This clonotype was recorded a few times. The chain combines TRBV7-7 with TRBJ2-2, with a possible D match to TRBD2 (5 bases). CDR1 SSHAT and CDR2 FNYEAQ come from the germline V gene (reference sequence). This CDR3 has 13 amino acids. As DNA, the CDR3 is TGTGCTAGTCGGGGTGCCTCAACCGGGGAGCTGTTTTTT. It codes for CASRGASTGELFF.

Only a few counts were recorded for this clonotype. The chain employs TRBV29-1 and TRBJ2-4; 8 bases are shared with TRBD1. Germline-derived CDR1 and CDR2 are SQVTM and ANQGSEA. J lost 7 bases, V lost 4 bases, and 15 bases had no gene match. The CDR3 is 16 residues long. In DNA form, the CDR3 reads TGCAGCGTTGCATCCCCGCAGACACAGGGGGTCAACATTCAGTACTTC. This sequence encodes CSVASPQTQGVNIQYF.

This clonotype was picked up many times. The chain employs TRBV20-1 and TRBJ1-2; no clear D. The CDR3 totals 12 residues. Germline V CDR1 and CDR2: DFQATT, SNEGSKA (reference sequence). CDR3 DNA sequence: TGCGTTAGTAGCGAGAGTGACTATGGCTACACCTTC. It encodes CVSSESDYGYTF.

This clonotype came up a few times. The chain carries TRBV29-1 and TRBJ2-5, with 7 bases aligning to TRBD1. Trimming at V came to 6 bases and at J to 8 bases, leaving 18 bases not matched to a gene. The CDR3 has 15 amino acids. From germline, CDR1 is SQVTM and CDR2 ANQGSEA. CDR3 protein: CSVDSGQRPGRTQYF. The CDR3 DNA reads TGCAGCGTCGATTCGGGACAGCGCCCAGGGCGAACCCAGTACTTC.

The gene calls are TRBV12-5 and TRBJ2-4, with unresolved D. CDR1 is LGHNT, CDR2 FRNRAP, per germline. The germline V and J ends were trimmed by 9 bases and 0 bases, with 15 bases remaining between them. The CDR3 consists of 15 residues. This CDR3 reads CASHSNPLAKNIQYF. In nucleotides, the CDR3 is TGTGCTAGCCACTCAAACCCGCTAGCCAAAAACATTCAGTACTTC.

This clonotype was seen only a few times. The V and J genes are TRBV9 and TRBJ2-3, with 8 positions matching TRBD2. Losses at the gene ends were 0 bases for V and 6 bases for J; bases not matched to a gene: 12. This CDR3 is 17 amino acids long. Germline values: CDR1 SGDLS, CDR2 YYNGEE. DNA of the CDR3: TGTGCCAGCAGCGTAGTCCCAGCGGGAGCCTCATCGGATACGCAGTATTTT. Amino acid sequence: CASSVVPAGASSDTQYF.

The chain uses TRBV28 and TRBJ2-7; the match to TRBD1 covers 7 bases. V dropped 5 bases and J dropped 0; count of bases not matched to a gene: 7. Germline loops: CDR1 MDHEN, CDR2 SYDVKM. The CDR3 spans 15 residues. This CDR3 is CASSEGGSLSYEQYF. As DNA, the CDR3 is TGTGCCAGCAGTGAAGGGGGCTCCCTCTCCTACGAGCAGTACTTC. The whole variable domain, filled in from reference TRBV28 and TRBJ2-7, reads DVKVTQSSRYLVKRTGEKVFLECVQDMDHENMFWYRQDPGLGLRLIYFSYDVKMKEKGDIPEGYSVSREKKERFSLILESASTNQTSMYLCASSEGGSLSYEQYFGPGTRLTVT.

Details on this clonotype: This may come from a read error, since a much larger clone is one base off. The chain joins TRBV7-2 to TRBJ2-5, with D perhaps being TRBD1 or TRBD2 (5 bases each). CDR3 size: 16 residues. CDR1 and CDR2 from the germline V gene are SGHTA and FQGNSA. The CDR3 DNA sequence: TGTGCCCGCAGCTTAGAGATGGGACGCTCCAAGGAGACCCAGTACTTC. Its translation is CARSLEMGRSKETQYF.

This clonotype was seen ten or more times. J is TRBJ2-3 and V is TRBV28; D gene uncertain. Trimming removed 4 bases from V and 1 base from J, with 9 bases in between. This CDR3 has 14 residues. Germline V CDR1 and CDR2: MDHEN, SYDVKM. CDR3 nucleotides: TGTGCCAGCAGTTCATCGGGCCGCACAGATACGCAGTATTTT. Translating it yields CASSSSGRTDTQYF.